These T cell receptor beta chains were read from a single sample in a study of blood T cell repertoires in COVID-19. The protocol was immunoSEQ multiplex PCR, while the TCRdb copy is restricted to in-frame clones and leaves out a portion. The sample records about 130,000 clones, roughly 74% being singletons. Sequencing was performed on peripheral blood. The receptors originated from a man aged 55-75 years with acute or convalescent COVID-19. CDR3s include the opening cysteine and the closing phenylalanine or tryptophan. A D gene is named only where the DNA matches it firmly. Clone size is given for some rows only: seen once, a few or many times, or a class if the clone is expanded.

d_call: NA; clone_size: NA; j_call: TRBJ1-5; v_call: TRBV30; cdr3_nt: TGTGCCTGGAGTCCCGGACAGTACAATCAGCCCCAGCATTTT; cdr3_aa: CAWSPGQYNQPQHF
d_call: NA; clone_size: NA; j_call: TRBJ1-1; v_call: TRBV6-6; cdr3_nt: TGTGCCAGCAGTTACCCCCAGGGGTACACTGAAGCTTTCTTT; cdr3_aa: CASSYPQGYTEAFF
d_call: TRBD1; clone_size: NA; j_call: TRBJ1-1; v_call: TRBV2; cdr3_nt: TGTGCCAGCAGAGCCACAGGGGGCGGCACTGAAGCTTTCTTT; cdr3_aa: CASRATGGGTEAFF
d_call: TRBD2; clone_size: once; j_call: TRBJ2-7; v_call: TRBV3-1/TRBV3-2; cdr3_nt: TGTGCCAGCAGCCGGACTAGCGGGGAAATTTACGAGCAGTACTTC; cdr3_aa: CASSRTSGEIYEQYF
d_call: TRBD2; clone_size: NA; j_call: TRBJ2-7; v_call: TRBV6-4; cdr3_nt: TGTGCCAGCAGTGTGCAGCGGGGGGCCTACGAGCAGTACTTC; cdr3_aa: CASSVQRGAYEQYF
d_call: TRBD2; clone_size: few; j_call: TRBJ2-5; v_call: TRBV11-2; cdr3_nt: TGTGCCAGCAGCCTCTATACCGGGACTACCAACCAAGAGACCCAGTACTTC; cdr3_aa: CASSLYTGTTNQETQYF
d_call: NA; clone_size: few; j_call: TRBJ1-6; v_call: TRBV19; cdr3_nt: TGTGCCCGACACCTCCTGGGACTGCCGTCCTCACCCCTCCACTTT; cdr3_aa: CARHLLGLPSSPLHF
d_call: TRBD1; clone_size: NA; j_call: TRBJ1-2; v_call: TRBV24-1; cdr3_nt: TGTGCCACCAGTGGCGGCGCAGGGGGTAACTATGGCTACACCTTC; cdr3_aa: CATSGGAGGNYGYTF
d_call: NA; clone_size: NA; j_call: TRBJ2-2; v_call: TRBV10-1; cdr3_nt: TGCGCCAGCAGCCCCCTAGCGAACCTTGGGGCCGGGGAGCTGTTTTTT; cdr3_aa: CASSPLANLGAGELFF
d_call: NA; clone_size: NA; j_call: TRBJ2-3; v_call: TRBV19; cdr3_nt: TGTGCCAGTACCGAGAGGGGGGGCCGTAGAACAGATACGCAGTATTTT; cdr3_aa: CASTERGGRRTDTQYF
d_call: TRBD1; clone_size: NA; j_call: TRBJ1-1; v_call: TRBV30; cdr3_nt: TGTGCCTGGGGGACAGGGGACTCTGAAGCTTTCTTT; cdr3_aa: CAWGTGDSEAFF
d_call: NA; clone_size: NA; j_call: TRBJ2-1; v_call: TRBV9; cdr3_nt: TGTGCCAGCAGCGGGCGAAGGACACGCTTCGAAAATGAGCAGTTCTTC; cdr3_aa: CASSGRRTRFENEQFF
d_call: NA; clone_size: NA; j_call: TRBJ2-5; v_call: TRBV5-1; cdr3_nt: TGCGCCAGCAGCCCACAGGGCCCGCAGACCCAAGAGACCCAGTACTTC; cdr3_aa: CASSPQGPQTQETQYF
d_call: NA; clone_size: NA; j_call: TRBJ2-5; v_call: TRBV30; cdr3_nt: TGTGCCTGGGGGAGGACTATCCAAGAGACCCAGTACTTC; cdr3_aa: CAWGRTIQETQYF
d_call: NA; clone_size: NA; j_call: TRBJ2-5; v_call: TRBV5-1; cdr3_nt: TGCGCCAGCAGCTTGGGAACGGGGAGTCAAGAGACCCAGTACTTC; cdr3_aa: CASSLGTGSQETQYF
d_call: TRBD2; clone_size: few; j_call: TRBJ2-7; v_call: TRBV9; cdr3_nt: TGTGCCAGCAGCGTAGGTCCTAGCGGGAGGTTGTACGAGCAGTACTTC; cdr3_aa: CASSVGPSGRLYEQYF
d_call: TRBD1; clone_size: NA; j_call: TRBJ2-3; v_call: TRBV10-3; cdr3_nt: TGTGCCATCAGCCTGACAGGGAAAGATACGCAGTATTTT; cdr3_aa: CAISLTGKDTQYF
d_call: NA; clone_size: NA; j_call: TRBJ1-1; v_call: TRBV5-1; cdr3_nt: TGCGCCAGCAGCAACCCACAGGGAGTGTTGGGGACTGAAGCTTTCTTT; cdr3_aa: CASSNPQGVLGTEAFF
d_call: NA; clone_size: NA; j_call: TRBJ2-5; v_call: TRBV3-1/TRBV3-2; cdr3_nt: TGTGCCAGCAGCTTCTACCAAGAGACCCAGTACTTC; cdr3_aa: CASSFYQETQYF
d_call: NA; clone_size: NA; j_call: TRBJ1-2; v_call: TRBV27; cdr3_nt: TGTGCCAGCAGTTTACAGGGTAGGGGAGGCTACACCTTC; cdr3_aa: CASSLQGRGGYTF
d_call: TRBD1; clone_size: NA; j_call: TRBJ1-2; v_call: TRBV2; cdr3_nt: TGTGCCAGCAGGGGAGAAGGACAGGACTATGGCTACACCTTC; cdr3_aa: CASRGEGQDYGYTF
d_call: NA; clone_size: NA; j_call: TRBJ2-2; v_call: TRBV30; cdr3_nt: TGTGCCTGCAAAGCCCCAGGGGTCGGGGAGCTGTTTTTT; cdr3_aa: CACKAPGVGELFF
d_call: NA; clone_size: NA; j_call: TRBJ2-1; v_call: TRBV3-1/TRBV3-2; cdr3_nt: TGTGCCAGCAGCCAAGATTCAGGCAATGAGCAGTTCTTC; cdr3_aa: CASSQDSGNEQFF
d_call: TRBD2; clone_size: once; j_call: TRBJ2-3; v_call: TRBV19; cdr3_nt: TGTGCCAGTAGTATTTCGCTAGCGGGGGGGCAAGATACGCAGTATTTT; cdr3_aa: CASSISLAGGQDTQYF
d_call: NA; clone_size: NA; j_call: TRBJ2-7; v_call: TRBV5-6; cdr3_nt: TGTGCCAGCGTAACAAAGGACAGCTACTCCTACGAGCAGTACTTC; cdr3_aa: CASVTKDSYSYEQYF
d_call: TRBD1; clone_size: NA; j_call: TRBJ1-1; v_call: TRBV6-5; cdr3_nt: TGTGCCAGCAGCCGGGACAGGGGGCACACTGAAGCTTTCTTT; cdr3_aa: CASSRDRGHTEAFF
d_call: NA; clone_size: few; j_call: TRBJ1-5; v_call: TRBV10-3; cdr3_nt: TGTGCCATCCAGAGACAGGGCAATCAGCCCCAGCATTTT; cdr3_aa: CAIQRQGNQPQHF
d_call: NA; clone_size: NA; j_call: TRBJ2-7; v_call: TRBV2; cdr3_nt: TGTGCCAGCAGACAGGTCTCCTACGAGCAGTACTTC; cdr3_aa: CASRQVSYEQYF
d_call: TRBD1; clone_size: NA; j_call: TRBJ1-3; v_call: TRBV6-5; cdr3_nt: TGTGGCGGAGGGCCAGGGGGGTCAGGAAACACCATATATTTT; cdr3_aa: CGGGPGGSGNTIYF
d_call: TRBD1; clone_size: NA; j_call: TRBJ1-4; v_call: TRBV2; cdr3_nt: TGTGCCAGCAACCGGGACAGAAATGAAAAACTGTTTTTT; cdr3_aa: CASNRDRNEKLFF
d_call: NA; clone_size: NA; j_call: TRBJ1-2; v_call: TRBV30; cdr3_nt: TGTGCCGGGGAGTTAGGAGGGGAAGGCTACACCTTC; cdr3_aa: CAGELGGEGYTF
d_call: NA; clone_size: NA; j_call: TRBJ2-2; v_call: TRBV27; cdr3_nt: TGTGCCAGCAGGGGGAGACAGGTTCGCACCGGGGAGCTGTTTTTT; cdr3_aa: CASRGRQVRTGELFF
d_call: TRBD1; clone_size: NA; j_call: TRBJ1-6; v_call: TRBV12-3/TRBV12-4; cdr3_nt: TGTGCCAGCAGCCGACAGGGGAGTTCACCCCTCCACTTT; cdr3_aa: CASSRQGSSPLHF
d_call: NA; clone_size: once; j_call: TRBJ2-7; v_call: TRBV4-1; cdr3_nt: TGCGCCAGCAGCCAAGATGTCAGAGGGGGAACCTACGAGCAGTACTTC; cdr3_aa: CASSQDVRGGTYEQYF
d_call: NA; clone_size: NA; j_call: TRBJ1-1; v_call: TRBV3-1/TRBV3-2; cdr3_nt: TGTGCCAGCACTCGCGGGGGTAGCCCTGAAGCTTTCTTT; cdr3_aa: CASTRGGSPEAFF
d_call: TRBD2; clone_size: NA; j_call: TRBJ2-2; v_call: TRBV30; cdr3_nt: TGTGCCTGGAACTTTCGGACTAGCACCATCACCGGGGAGCTGTTTTTT; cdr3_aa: CAWNFRTSTITGELFF
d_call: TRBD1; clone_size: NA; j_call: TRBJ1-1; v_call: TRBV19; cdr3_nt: TGTGCCAGTAGTATGGACAGGCGCCTACATGAAGCTTTCTTT; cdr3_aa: CASSMDRRLHEAFF
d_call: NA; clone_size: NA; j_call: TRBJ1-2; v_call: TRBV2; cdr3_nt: TGTGCCGGAGCGATAATGGCTAACTATGGCTACACCTTC; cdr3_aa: CAGAIMANYGYTF
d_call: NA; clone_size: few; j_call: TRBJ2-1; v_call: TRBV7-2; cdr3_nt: TGTGCCAGCAGCGTATATCGCAATGAGCAGTTCTTC; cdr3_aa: CASSVYRNEQFF
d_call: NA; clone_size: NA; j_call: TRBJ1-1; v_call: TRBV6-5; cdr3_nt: TGTGCCAGCAGAAGACAGAACACTGAAGCTTTCTTT; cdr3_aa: CASRRQNTEAFF
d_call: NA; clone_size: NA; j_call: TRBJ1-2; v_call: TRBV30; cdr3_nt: TGTGCCTGGTCCGTGGGCACTAACTATGGCTACACCTTC; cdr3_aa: CAWSVGTNYGYTF
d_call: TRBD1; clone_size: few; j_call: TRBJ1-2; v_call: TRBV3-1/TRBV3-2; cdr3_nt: TGTGCCAGCAGCAGCAGGGGGCTCAACTATGGCTACACCTTC; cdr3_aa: CASSSRGLNYGYTF
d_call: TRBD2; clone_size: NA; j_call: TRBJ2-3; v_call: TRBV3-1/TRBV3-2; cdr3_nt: TGTGCCAGCAGCCAAGGGACTAGCAGCAATACGCAGTATTTT; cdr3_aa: CASSQGTSSNTQYF
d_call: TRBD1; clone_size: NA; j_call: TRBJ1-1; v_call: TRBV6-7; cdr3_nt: TGTGCCAGCAGTCACTACAGGGGGCGCCGCGCCGCTGAAGCTTTCTTT; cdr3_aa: CASSHYRGRRAAEAFF